This T cell receptor (beta chain) was documented in a study of PD-1 blockade in mismatch repair-deficient tumors. Only in-frame clones appear in the TCRdb table, and some are missing; sequencing was by immunoSEQ multiplex PCR. The sample has 100,000 to 150,000 clones; around 83% are singletons. The CDR3 runs to 12 residues. The V end lost 5 bases, the J end lost 6 bases, and 10 bases lay between the germline ends. Germline CDR1 SQVTM, CDR2 ANQGSEA. Mismatch repair deficiency was confirmed in all patients, by PCR or immunohistochemistry. The TCR-sequenced patients were three responders to pembrolizumab.

The TCR sequence derives from an adult with mismatch repair-deficient cancer. Material: peripheral blood, obtained 44 weeks after starting pembrolizumab. The rearrangement uses TRBV29-1 and TRBJ1-4; maybe TRBD1 (6 bases). The CDR3 loop is CSVSRGDEKLFF. CDR3 nucleotide sequence: TGCAGCGTTTCCAGGGGTGATGAAAAACTGTTTTTT.